The entry below gives a single T cell receptor (beta chain) sequence along with its context. The antigen is not known. Germline values: CDR1 LGHNA, CDR2 YNFKEQ. The V and J ends lost 1 base and 5 bases, in that order; junction bases with no gene match: 6. This CDR3 is built from 16 residues. TCRdb re-called the 5' RACE reads through MiXCR, storing one row per CDR3 protein. The sample carries 400,000 or so distinct CDR3 sequences, 15% to 25% recorded once. This sample stems from a study of T-cell memory formation after mild COVID-19. Study-wide results and limits: CD4+ clones that contracted lay mainly in CM and EM; CD8+ ones lay in EMRA. Cross-reactive memory seemingly joined, as some responding clones were found in pre-infection memory.

The receptor was isolated from an adult woman who had mild COVID-19 (a few samples of this study predate the infection). Cell type and time point are not known. The material sequenced was PBMCs or a T cell subset sorted from them (not recorded which). The chain combines TRBV4-2 with TRBJ2-5, with TRBD2 matching 11 bases. The CDR3 sequence is CASSQARLAGKETQYF. In nucleotides, the CDR3 is TGTGCCAGCAGCCAAGCTCGACTAGCGGGAAAGGAGACCCAGTACTTC.